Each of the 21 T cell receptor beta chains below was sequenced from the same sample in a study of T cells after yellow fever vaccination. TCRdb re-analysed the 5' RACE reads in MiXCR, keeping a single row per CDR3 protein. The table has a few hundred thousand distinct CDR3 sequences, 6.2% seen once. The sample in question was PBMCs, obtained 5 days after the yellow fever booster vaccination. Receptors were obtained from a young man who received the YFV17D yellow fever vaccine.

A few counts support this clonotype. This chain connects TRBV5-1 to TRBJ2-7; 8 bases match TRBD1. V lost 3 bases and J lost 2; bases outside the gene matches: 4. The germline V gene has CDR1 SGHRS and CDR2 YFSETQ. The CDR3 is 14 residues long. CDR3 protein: CASSWTGRTYEQYF. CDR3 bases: TGCGCCAGCAGCTGGACAGGGAGGACCTACGAGCAGTACTTC.

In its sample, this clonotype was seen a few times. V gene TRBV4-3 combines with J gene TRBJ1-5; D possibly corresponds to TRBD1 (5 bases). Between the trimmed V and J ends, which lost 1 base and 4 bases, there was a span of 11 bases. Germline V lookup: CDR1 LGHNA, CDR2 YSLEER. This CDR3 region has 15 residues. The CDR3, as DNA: TGCGCCAGCAGCCAAGCCCTACGGGGGAATCAGCCCCAGCATTTT. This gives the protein CASSQALRGNQPQHF.

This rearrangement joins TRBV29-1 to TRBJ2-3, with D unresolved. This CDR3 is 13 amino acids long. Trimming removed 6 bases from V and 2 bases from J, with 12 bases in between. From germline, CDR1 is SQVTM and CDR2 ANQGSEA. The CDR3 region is CSVWGRHTDTQYF. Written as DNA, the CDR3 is TGCAGCGTATGGGGTAGGCACACAGATACGCAGTATTTT.

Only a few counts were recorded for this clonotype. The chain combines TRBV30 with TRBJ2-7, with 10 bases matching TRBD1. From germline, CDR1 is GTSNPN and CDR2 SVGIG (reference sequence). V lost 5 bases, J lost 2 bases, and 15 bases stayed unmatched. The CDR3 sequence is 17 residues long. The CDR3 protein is CAWGGQGYGLAPYEQYF. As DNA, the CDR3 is TGTGCCTGGGGGGGACAGGGGTATGGACTAGCCCCCTACGAGCAGTACTTC.

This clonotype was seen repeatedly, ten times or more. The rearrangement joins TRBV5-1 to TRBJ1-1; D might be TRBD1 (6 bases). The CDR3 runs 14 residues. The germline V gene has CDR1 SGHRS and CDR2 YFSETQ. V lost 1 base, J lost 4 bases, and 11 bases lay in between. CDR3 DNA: TGCGCCAGCAGCTTGTGGGGGGCCGGCACTGAAGCTTTCTTT. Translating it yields CASSLWGAGTEAFF.

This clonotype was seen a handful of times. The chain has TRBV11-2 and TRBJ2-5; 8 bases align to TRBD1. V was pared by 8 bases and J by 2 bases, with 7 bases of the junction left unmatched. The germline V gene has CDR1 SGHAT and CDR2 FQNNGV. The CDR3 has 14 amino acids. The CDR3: CASCRGRRQETQYF. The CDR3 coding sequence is TGTGCCAGCTGCAGGGGGCGCAGACAAGAGACCCAGTACTTC.

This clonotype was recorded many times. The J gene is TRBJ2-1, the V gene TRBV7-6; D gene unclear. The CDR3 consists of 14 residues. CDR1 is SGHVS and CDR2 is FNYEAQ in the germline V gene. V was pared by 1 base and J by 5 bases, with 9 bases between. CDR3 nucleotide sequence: TGTGCCAGCAGCTTAGAAGGCGAGGACAATGAGCAGTTCTTC. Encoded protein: CASSLEGEDNEQFF.

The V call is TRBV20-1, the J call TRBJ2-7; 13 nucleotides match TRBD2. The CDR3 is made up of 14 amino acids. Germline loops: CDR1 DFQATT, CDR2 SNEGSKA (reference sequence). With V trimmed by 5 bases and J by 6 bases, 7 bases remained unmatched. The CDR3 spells CSAAKLAGGFEQYF. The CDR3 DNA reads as TGCAGTGCTGCAAAACTAGCGGGAGGGTTCGAGCAGTACTTC.

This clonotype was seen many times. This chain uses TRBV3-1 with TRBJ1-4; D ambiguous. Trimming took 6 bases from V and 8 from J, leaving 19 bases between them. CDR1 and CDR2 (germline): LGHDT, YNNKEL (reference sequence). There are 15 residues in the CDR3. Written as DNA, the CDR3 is TGTGCCAGCAGGGGATTGGGCAGCGGTCGGGAAAAACTGTTTTTT. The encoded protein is CASRGLGSGREKLFF.

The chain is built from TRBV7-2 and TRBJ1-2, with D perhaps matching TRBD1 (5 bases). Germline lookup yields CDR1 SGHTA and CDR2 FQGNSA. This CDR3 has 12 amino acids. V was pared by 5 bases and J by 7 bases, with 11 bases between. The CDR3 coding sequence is TGTGCCAGCAGCCGCCCCCAGGGTGGCTACACCTTC. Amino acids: CASSRPQGGYTF.

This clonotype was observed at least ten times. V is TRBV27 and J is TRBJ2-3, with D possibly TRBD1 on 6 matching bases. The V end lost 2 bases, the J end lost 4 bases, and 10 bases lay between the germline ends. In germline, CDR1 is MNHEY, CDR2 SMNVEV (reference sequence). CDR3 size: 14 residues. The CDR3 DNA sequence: TGTGCCAGCAGTTTACAGGGGCGAGCAGATACGCAGTATTTT. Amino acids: CASSLQGRADTQYF.

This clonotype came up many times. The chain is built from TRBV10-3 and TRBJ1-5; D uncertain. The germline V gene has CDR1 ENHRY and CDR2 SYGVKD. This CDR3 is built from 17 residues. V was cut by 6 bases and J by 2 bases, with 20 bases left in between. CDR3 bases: TGTGCCATCAGACAACGCGGAGAAAGTCGTGGCAATCAGCCCCAGCATTTT. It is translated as CAIRQRGESRGNQPQHF.

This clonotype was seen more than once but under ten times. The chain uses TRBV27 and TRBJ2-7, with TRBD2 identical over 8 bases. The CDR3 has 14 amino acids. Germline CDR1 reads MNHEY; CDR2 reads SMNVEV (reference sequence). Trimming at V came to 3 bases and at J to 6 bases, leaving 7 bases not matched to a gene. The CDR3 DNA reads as TGTGCCAGCAGTTTTCCGGGGGGGACCGCCGAGCAGTACTTC. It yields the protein CASSFPGGTAEQYF.

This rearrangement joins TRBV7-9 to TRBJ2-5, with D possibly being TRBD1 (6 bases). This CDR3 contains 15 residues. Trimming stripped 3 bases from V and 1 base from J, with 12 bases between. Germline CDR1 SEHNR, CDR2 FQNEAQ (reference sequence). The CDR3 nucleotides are TGTGCCAGCAGCTTCGACGCCAGGGGCCAAGAGACCCAGTACTTC. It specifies CASSFDARGQETQYF.

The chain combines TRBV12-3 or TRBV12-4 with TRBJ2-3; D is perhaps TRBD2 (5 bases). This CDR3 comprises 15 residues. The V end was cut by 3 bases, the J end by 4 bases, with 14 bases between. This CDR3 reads CASSFVEGVADTQYF. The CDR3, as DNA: TGTGCCAGCAGTTTCGTTGAGGGAGTGGCAGATACGCAGTATTTT.

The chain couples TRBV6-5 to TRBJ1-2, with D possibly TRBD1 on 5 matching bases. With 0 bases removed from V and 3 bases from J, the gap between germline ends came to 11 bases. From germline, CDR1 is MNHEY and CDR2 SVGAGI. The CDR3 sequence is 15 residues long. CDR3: CASSYSRASHYGYTF. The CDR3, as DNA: TGTGCCAGCAGTTACTCCAGGGCCTCGCACTATGGCTACACCTTC.

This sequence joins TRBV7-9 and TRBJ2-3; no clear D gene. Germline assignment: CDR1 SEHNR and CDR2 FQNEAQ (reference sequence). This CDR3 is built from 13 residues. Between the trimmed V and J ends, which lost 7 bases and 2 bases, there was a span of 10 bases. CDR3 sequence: CASTGENTDTQYF. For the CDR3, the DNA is TGTGCCAGCACCGGCGAAAACACAGATACGCAGTATTTT.

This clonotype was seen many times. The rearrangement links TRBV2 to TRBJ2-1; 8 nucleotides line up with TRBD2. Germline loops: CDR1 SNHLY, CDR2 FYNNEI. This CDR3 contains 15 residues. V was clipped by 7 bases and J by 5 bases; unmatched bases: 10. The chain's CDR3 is CASTSRTSSNNEQFF. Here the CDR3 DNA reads TGTGCCAGCACCAGTCGGACTAGCAGTAACAATGAGCAGTTCTTC.

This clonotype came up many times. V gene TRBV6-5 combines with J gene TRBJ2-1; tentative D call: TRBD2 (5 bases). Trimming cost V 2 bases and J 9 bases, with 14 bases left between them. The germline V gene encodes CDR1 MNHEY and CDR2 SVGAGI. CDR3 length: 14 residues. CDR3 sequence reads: CASSYEGSSVEQFF. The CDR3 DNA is TGTGCCAGCAGTTACGAGGGTAGCTCGGTTGAGCAGTTCTTC.

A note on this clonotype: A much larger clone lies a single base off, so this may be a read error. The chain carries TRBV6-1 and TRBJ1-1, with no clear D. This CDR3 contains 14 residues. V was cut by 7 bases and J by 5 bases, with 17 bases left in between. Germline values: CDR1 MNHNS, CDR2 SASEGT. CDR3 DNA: TGTGCCAGCAAGATAATGTTGATGTCGACTGAAGCTTTCTTT. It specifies CASKIMLMSTEAFF.

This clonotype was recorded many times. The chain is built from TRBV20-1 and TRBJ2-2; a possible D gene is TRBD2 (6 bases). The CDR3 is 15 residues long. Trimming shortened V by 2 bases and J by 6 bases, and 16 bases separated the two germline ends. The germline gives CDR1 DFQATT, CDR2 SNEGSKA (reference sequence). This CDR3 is CSARHGTLAPGELFF. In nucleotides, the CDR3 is TGCAGTGCTAGACACGGGACTCTAGCTCCCGGGGAGCTGTTTTTT.